This is a list of T cell receptor beta chains from one sample in a study of blood T cells in healthy people across ages. TCRdb ran MiXCR on the 5' RACE reads and lists one entry per CDR3 protein. The table includes 650,000 to 700,000 distinct CDR3 sequences, under 65% detected once. Sequencing used blood. These receptors were taken from a woman older than 75 in good health. Both conserved end residues are part of each CDR3. D genes are given only for firm matches. Clone size is given for some rows only: seen once, a few or many times, or a class if the clone is expanded.

TRBD2 TRBJ2-7 TRBV7-2 . CASSLGVREVHEQYF TGTGCCAGCAGCTTAGGGGTGCGGGAGGTTCACGAGCAGTACTTC
. TRBJ2-1 TRBV5-1 many CASSLASSDNEQFF TGCGCCAGCAGCTTGGCCTCTAGCGACAATGAGCAGTTCTTC
. TRBJ2-2 TRBV5-1 . CASSLEGHGTGELFF TGCGCCAGCAGCTTGGAGGGACACGGCACCGGGGAGCTGTTTTTT
TRBD2 TRBJ2-3 TRBV29-1 . CSAARGADTQYF TGCAGCGCCGCTCGGGGGGCAGATACGCAGTATTTT
. TRBJ2-7 TRBV7-2 . CASSDRSRVYEQYF TGTGCCAGCAGCGACCGAAGCAGGGTCTACGAGCAGTACTTC
TRBD2 TRBJ2-3 TRBV9 . CASSSGGSSTDTQYF TGTGCCAGCAGTAGCGGGGGTTCTAGCACAGATACGCAGTATTTT
. TRBJ1-4 TRBV14 many CASSQVRGEGEKLFF TGTGCCAGCAGCCAAGTACGGGGAGAAGGTGAAAAACTGTTTTTT
. TRBJ1-1 TRBV28 . CASSLQGWAGVGTEAFF TGTGCCAGCAGTCTCCAGGGATGGGCCGGGGTGGGGACTGAAGCTTTCTTT
. TRBJ1-4 TRBV25-1 . CASHRVEGEKLFF TGTGCCAGCCACAGGGTGGAGGGTGAAAAACTGTTTTTT
. TRBJ2-6 TRBV6-6 . CASRPTTGTSGANVLTF TGTGCCAGCAGACCTACTACGGGAACTTCTGGGGCCAACGTCCTGACTTTC
TRBD2 TRBJ2-1 TRBV11-3 . CASSFTGTRNNEQFF TGTGCCAGCAGCTTTACCGGGACTAGAAACAATGAGCAGTTCTTC
. TRBJ2-1 TRBV2 . CASSDDGGAYNEQFF TGTGCCAGCAGTGATGACGGGGGCGCCTACAATGAGCAGTTCTTC
TRBD2 TRBJ2-3 TRBV10-3 once CAISGGEDTQYF TGTGCCATCAGCGGGGGGGAAGATACGCAGTATTTT
TRBD2 TRBJ2-2 TRBV11-2 . CASSQHSGRRTGELFF TGTGCCAGCAGCCAGCATAGCGGGAGAAGGACCGGGGAGCTGTTTTTT
. TRBJ2-3 TRBV5-1 few CASSVTRGGFTDTQYF TGCGCCAGCAGCGTCACGAGGGGGGGTTTCACAGATACGCAGTATTTT
. TRBJ2-7 TRBV5-1 many CASSPAGTSNWEQYF TGCGCCAGCAGCCCAGCCGGGACTTCAAACTGGGAGCAGTACTTC
TRBD2 TRBJ2-3 TRBV27 many CASRGNSAGGRDTQYF TGTGCCAGCAGGGGCAATTCAGCGGGAGGGAGGGATACGCAGTATTTT
. TRBJ1-2 TRBV12-3/TRBV12-4 . CASSSTPKAGYTF TGTGCCAGCAGTTCGACACCCAAGGCAGGCTACACCTTC
. TRBJ2-4 TRBV7-2 . CASSSPRGPNIQYF TGTGCCAGCAGCTCACCCCGGGGCCCCAACATTCAGTACTTC
. TRBJ2-1 TRBV29-1 . CSVEPNRNEQFF TGCAGCGTTGAACCTAACCGCAATGAGCAGTTCTTC
. TRBJ2-7 TRBV10-3 . CAISEFRQPRLYEQYF TGTGCCATCAGTGAGTTCCGTCAGCCACGGCTCTACGAGCAGTACTTC
. TRBJ1-2 TRBV5-1 . CASSLQGRSDGYTF TGCGCCAGCAGCTTACAGGGTAGATCGGATGGCTACACCTTC
TRBD2 TRBJ2-3 TRBV28 many CASSFSGIGYF TGTGCCAGCAGTTTTAGCGGGATTGGGTATTTT
. TRBJ2-5 TRBV27 . CASSLSAGKETQYF TGTGCCAGCAGTTTATCGGCAGGGAAAGAGACCCAGTACTTC
. TRBJ1-2 TRBV5-1 . CASSVTPYGYTF TGCGCCAGCAGCGTCACTCCCTATGGCTACACCTTC
. TRBJ2-7 TRBV29-1 many CSALSGTPSYEQYF TGCAGCGCCCTCTCCGGGACACCTTCCTACGAGCAGTACTTC
TRBD2 TRBJ2-7 TRBV6-2/TRBV6-3 many CASRPSLAGVFYEQYF TGTGCCAGCAGACCCTCCCTAGCGGGAGTTTTTTACGAGCAGTACTTC
TRBD2 TRBJ2-7 TRBV20-1 . CSARGLEAGEQYF TGCAGTGCTAGGGGACTAGAGGCCGGCGAGCAGTACTTC
. TRBJ2-5 TRBV10-3 once CAISERQGTREQYF TGTGCCATCAGTGAGCGGCAGGGTACTAGAGAGCAGTACTTC
. TRBJ2-1 TRBV28 . CASSAPRDSGYNEQFF TGTGCCAGCAGCGCCCCGAGGGACTCCGGTTACAATGAGCAGTTCTTC
. TRBJ2-7 TRBV3-1 . CASSREGVREQYF TGTGCCAGCAGTCGAGAAGGGGTAAGGGAGCAGTACTTC
. TRBJ2-3 TRBV30 . CAWKGGTSTDTQYF TGTGCCTGGAAGGGGGGGACCTCCACAGATACGCAGTATTTT
TRBD1 TRBJ2-1 TRBV19 . CASSIRDRRAEQFF TGTGCCAGTAGTATAAGGGACAGGAGGGCTGAGCAGTTCTTC
. TRBJ2-2 TRBV27 . CASSLWGARNTGELFF TGTGCCAGCAGTTTATGGGGGGCGCGGAACACCGGGGAGCTGTTTTTT
TRBD2 TRBJ2-1 TRBV7-9 few CASSLTRGVSDEQFF TGTGCCAGCAGCTTAACGCGGGGGGTTTCGGATGAGCAGTTCTTC
. TRBJ2-1 TRBV20-1 many CSASSGTYNEQFF TGCAGTGCTAGTTCGGGGACCTACAATGAGCAGTTCTTC
TRBD1 TRBJ1-2 TRBV6-6 once CASRNGQGGSYGYTF TGTGCCAGCAGAAACGGACAGGGAGGATCCTATGGCTACACCTTC
. TRBJ2-7 TRBV4-3 once CASSQALDRAYEQYF TGCGCCAGCAGCCAAGCCCTAGACAGAGCCTACGAGCAGTACTTC
. TRBJ1-2 TRBV12-3/TRBV12-4 . CASSLTPGRDHYGYTF TGTGCCAGCAGTTTAACTCCAGGAAGGGATCACTATGGCTACACCTTC
. TRBJ1-2 TRBV10-3 many CAISDRGFAYGYTF TGTGCCATCAGTGACAGGGGTTTCGCCTATGGCTACACCTTC
. TRBJ2-3 TRBV29-1 . CSVVTDTQYF TGCAGCGTTGTAACAGATACGCAGTATTTT
TRBD1 TRBJ1-2 TRBV7-9 many CASSLGQGVHGYTF TGTGCCAGCAGTCTTGGACAGGGAGTACATGGCTACACCTTC
. TRBJ2-5 TRBV20-1 . CSASPTDRYPETQYF TGCAGTGCTAGCCCGACTGATCGATACCCAGAGACCCAGTACTTC
. TRBJ2-6 TRBV12-3/TRBV12-4 . CASSFGGSYSGANVLTF TGTGCCAGCAGTTTTGGGGGTTCCTACTCTGGGGCCAACGTCCTGACTTTC
. TRBJ2-5 TRBV20-1 . CSARQETQYF TGCAGTGCTAGGCAAGAGACCCAGTACTTC
TRBD2 TRBJ2-7 TRBV20-1 . CSARGRRGGHGEQYF TGCAGTGCTAGAGGGCGGCGGGGGGGCCACGGTGAGCAGTACTTC
TRBD1 TRBJ2-7 TRBV7-2 few CASSLLTFGQGASNEQYF TGTGCCAGCAGCCTCCTGACCTTCGGACAGGGGGCTAGTAATGAGCAGTACTTC
. TRBJ1-1 TRBV4-1 . CASSQATGFPPNTEAFF TGCGCCAGCAGCCAAGCAACAGGGTTCCCCCCCAACACTGAAGCTTTCTTT
TRBD1 TRBJ1-5 TRBV3-1 many CASSQGQGVQPQHF TGTGCCAGCTCACAGGGACAGGGTGTGCAGCCCCAGCATTTT
TRBD2 TRBJ2-7 TRBV4-2 . CASSQEEGAGGYEQYF TGTGCCAGCAGCCAAGAGGAGGGAGCGGGGGGCTACGAGCAGTACTTC
TRBD2 TRBJ2-1 TRBV6-5 many CASSDSAGSEQFF TGTGCCAGCAGTGACTCAGCGGGGAGTGAGCAGTTCTTC
. TRBJ2-1 TRBV2 few CASSGGSQLIGNEQFF TGTGCCAGCAGTGGAGGTAGCCAACTTATCGGGAATGAGCAGTTCTTC
TRBD2 TRBJ2-3 TRBV12-3/TRBV12-4 few CASSTTLSGDTDTQYF TGTGCCAGCAGCACCACCCTTAGCGGGGACACAGATACGCAGTATTTT
. TRBJ1-5 TRBV29-1 many CSVARDSNQPQHF TGCAGCGTTGCGAGGGATAGCAATCAGCCCCAGCATTTT
. TRBJ2-1 TRBV13 . CATGGAGREQFF TGTGCCACTGGGGGGGCCGGGAGAGAGCAGTTCTTC
TRBD2 TRBJ2-7 TRBV7-2 . CASSGTLAAGSREQYF TGTGCCAGCAGCGGCACACTAGCGGCCGGATCGCGCGAGCAGTACTTC
. TRBJ2-1 TRBV5-1 many CATAEGGTSYNEQFF TGCGCCACCGCGGAAGGAGGAACCTCCTACAATGAGCAGTTCTTC
. TRBJ2-7 TRBV6-6 many CASSPSPQDIYEQYF TGTGCCAGCAGTCCCTCCCCCCAGGATATCTACGAGCAGTACTTC
. TRBJ1-4 TRBV18 . CASSPWTPSTNEKLFF TGTGCCAGCTCACCTTGGACACCTTCAACTAATGAAAAACTGTTTTTT